Below are 24 T cell receptor beta chains sequenced from a single sample in a study of blood T cell repertoires in COVID-19. This table comes from immunoSEQ multiplex PCR, and its TCRdb copy is limited to in-frame clones, with some not included. The sample has approximately 280,000 clones; roughly 91% are singletons. The sequenced sample was peripheral blood. The receptors originated from a man between 35 and 55 years old with acute or convalescent COVID-19.

V is TRBV7-6 and J is TRBJ2-7; 9 nucleotides line up with TRBD2. From germline, CDR1 is SGHVS and CDR2 FNYEAQ. The CDR3 totals 16 residues. V shed 4 bases and J 4 bases; nucleotides not matched to a gene: 11. In DNA form, the CDR3 reads TGTGCCAGCAGCTCCTGGGCGGGCGGGGGGGTGTACGAGCAGTACTTC. This translates into CASSSWAGGGVYEQYF.

The chain joins TRBV4-1 to TRBJ2-1; D remains ambiguous. Germline CDR1 is MGHRA and CDR2 is YSYEKL. The CDR3 runs 15 residues. V lost 3 bases and J lost 6, with 15 bases in between. The CDR3 sequence: CASSHDGSSSNEQFF. For the CDR3, the DNA is TGCGCCAGCAGCCATGACGGGTCCAGCAGCAATGAGCAGTTCTTC.

This clone was seen just once. The V gene is TRBV7-2, the J gene TRBJ2-7, with D possibly TRBD2 on 5 matching bases. Germline V gene sequence: CDR1 SGHTA, CDR2 FQGNSA. Trimming cost V 4 bases and J 7 bases, with 17 bases left between them. This CDR3 has 14 amino acids. Here the CDR3 reads CASSSLRGFAEQYF. Written as DNA, the CDR3 is TGTGCCAGCAGCTCCCTCCGAGGGTTTGCGGAGCAGTACTTC. Using reference TRBV7-2 and TRBJ2-7 for the parts outside the CDR3, the full variable domain is GAGVSQSPSNKVTEKGKDVELRCDPISGHTALYWYRQSLGQGLEFLIYFQGNSAPDKSGLPSDRFSAERTGGSVSTLTIQRTQQEDSAVYLCASSSLRGFAEQYFGPGTRLTVT.

The chain recombines TRBV27 with TRBJ2-7; 10 bases are shared with TRBD2. V lost 6 bases and J lost 4; bases outside the gene matches: 15. This CDR3 spans 17 amino acids. The germline V gene encodes CDR1 MNHEY and CDR2 SMNVEV (reference sequence). The CDR3 DNA follows: TGTGCCAGCAGGGTAGAACCTACAGCGGGGGGGGTGTACGAGCAGTACTTC. Its protein product is CASRVEPTAGGVYEQYF.

The gene calls are TRBV30 and TRBJ1-6, with D uncertain. Trimming removed 1 base from V and 9 bases from J, with 13 bases in between. Per germline, CDR1 GTSNPN and CDR2 SVGIG (reference sequence). CDR3 size: 14 residues. The CDR3 bases are TGTGCCTGGAGTGGCAGACTGCTTTTTTCACCCCTCCACTTT. This gives the protein CAWSGRLLFSPLHF.

The J gene is TRBJ2-7, the V gene TRBV29-1, with D possibly TRBD1 on 5 matching bases. From germline, CDR1 is SQVTM and CDR2 ANQGSEA. The CDR3 extends over 13 amino acids. V gave up 7 bases and J gave up 0 bases, with 13 bases separating them. CDR3 bases: TGCAGCGCCACCGACAGTCTCTCCTACGAGCAGTACTTC. Translated, it gives CSATDSLSYEQYF.

The chain uses TRBV3-1 (or the pseudogene TRBV3-2) and TRBJ1-2; 9 bases are shared with TRBD1. In germline, CDR1 is LGHDT, CDR2 YNNKEL (reference sequence). The CDR3 runs 13 residues. Unmatched junction bases numbered 6, after V lost 8 bases and J lost 5 bases. CDR3 sequence (DNA): TGTGCCAGCGGGGACAGGGTGGGTTATGGCTACACCTTC. Its translation: CASGDRVGYGYTF.

This rearrangement joins TRBV24-1 to TRBJ2-3; D is uncertain. From germline, CDR1 is KGHDR and CDR2 SFDVKD. Trimming left V 4 bases short and J 0 bases short, with 13 bases between. CDR3 size: 16 residues. The CDR3 sequence: CATSDTEAVSTDTQYF. CDR3 DNA: TGTGCCACCAGTGACACCGAGGCAGTTAGCACAGATACGCAGTATTTT.

This clone was detected once. The chain recombines TRBV6-6 with TRBJ2-7; D is perhaps TRBD2 (7 bases). V lost 2 bases to trimming and J lost 2 bases, with 13 bases between them. The V gene's germline CDR1 is MNHNY and CDR2 SVGAGI (reference sequence). CDR3 length: 15 residues. The CDR3 DNA reads as TGTGCCAGCAGTTACATCTGGCGGGGGCCCTACGAGCAGTACTTC. Its translation is CASSYIWRGPYEQYF.

The rearrangement links TRBV4-1 to TRBJ2-2; D uncertain. CDR3 length: 13 amino acids. Trimming left V 1 base short and J 4 bases short, with 4 bases between. Germline loops: CDR1 MGHRA, CDR2 YSYEKL. The CDR3 DNA reads TGCGCCAGCAGCCAAGGGGCCACCGGGGAGCTGTTTTTT. This encodes CASSQGATGELFF.

The chain joins TRBV7-2 to TRBJ1-6; D gene unclear. Germline V CDR1 and CDR2: SGHTA, FQGNSA. V shed 1 base and J shed 7 bases, with 17 bases lying between them. This CDR3 is 17 amino acids long. CDR3 loop: CASSLGARAIFNSPLHF. CDR3 nucleotides: TGTGCCAGCAGCTTAGGCGCGAGAGCCATCTTCAATTCACCCCTCCACTTT.

CDR3 in amino acids: CASSSRGVGTDTQYF. The CDR3 nucleotides read TGTGCCAGCAGCTCACGGGGGGTGGGCACAGATACGCAGTATTTT. This chain joins TRBV11-3 and TRBJ2-3; TRBD2 matches 7 bases. Germline V gene sequence: CDR1 SGHNT, CDR2 YENEEA. The CDR3 spans 15 residues. V lost 4 bases to trimming and J lost 1 base; unmatched junction nucleotides: 5.

This rearrangement joins TRBV29-1 to TRBJ2-7, with D possibly being TRBD1 (6 bases). The CDR3 is made up of 14 amino acids. Trimming took 4 bases from V and 3 from J, leaving 16 bases between them. The germline gives CDR1 SQVTM, CDR2 ANQGSEA. The CDR3 DNA sequence: TGCAGCGTTGGCAAATCAGGACAGTTCTACGAGCAGTACTTC. It yields the protein CSVGKSGQFYEQYF.

This sequence joins TRBV14 and TRBJ1-2, with 7 positions matching TRBD1. The CDR3 contains 13 residues. With V trimmed by 6 bases and J by 4 bases, 5 bases remained unmatched. Germline CDR1 SGHDN, CDR2 FVKESK. The chain's CDR3 is CASSPGQIYGYTF. As DNA, the CDR3 is TGTGCCAGCAGTCCGGGACAGATCTATGGCTACACCTTC.

This clone was found many times. The chain employs TRBV30 and TRBJ1-1; D may be TRBD1 (5 bases). With 8 bases removed from V and 1 base from J, the gap between germline ends came to 11 bases. Looked up from germline, CDR1 is GTSNPN and CDR2 is SVGIG (reference sequence). CDR3 length equals 12 residues. The CDR3 spells CALRASNTEAFF. As DNA, the CDR3 is TGTGCCCTCAGGGCCTCGAACACTGAAGCTTTCTTT.

This chain uses TRBV2 with TRBJ2-3; the D gene is possibly TRBD2 (5 bases). The length of the CDR3 is 12 residues. In germline, CDR1 is SNHLY, CDR2 FYNNEI. The CDR3 bases are TGTGCTGGAGGATTTTACACAGATACGCAGTATTTT. It is translated as CAGGFYTDTQYF.

This chain connects TRBV2 to TRBJ2-3; possibly TRBD2 for D (7 bases). The CDR3 extends over 15 amino acids. Trimming pared 2 bases from V and 5 bases from J, leaving 14 bases between. The germline V gene has CDR1 SNHLY and CDR2 FYNNEI. The DNA for the CDR3 is TGTGCCAGCAGTGAAATCGCGGGGGCGGGAGATACGCAGTATTTT. Amino acid sequence: CASSEIAGAGDTQYF.

The V call is TRBV18, the J call TRBJ1-1, with 12 bases identical to TRBD1. Germline lookup yields CDR1 KGHSH and CDR2 LQKENI. Germline trimming cut 3 bases from V and 7 bases from J; bases unmatched to any gene: 9. This CDR3 has 16 amino acids. The chain's CDR3 is CASSPRDRGPFGEAFF. The CDR3 DNA sequence: TGTGCCAGCTCACCCCGGGACAGGGGGCCCTTCGGTGAAGCTTTCTTT.

The rearrangement links TRBV6-5 to TRBJ2-2; no clear D. Germline V lookup: CDR1 MNHEY, CDR2 SVGAGI. The CDR3 loop spans 13 amino acids. The chain's CDR3 is CALGRPNTGELFF. Here the CDR3 DNA reads TGTGCTCTTGGGCGACCGAACACCGGGGAGCTGTTTTTT.

This sequence joins TRBV30 and TRBJ2-2; D ambiguous. Germline CDR1 GTSNPN, CDR2 SVGIG (reference sequence). The CDR3 sequence is 14 residues long. V lost 2 bases to trimming and J lost 3 bases, with 10 bases between them. This CDR3 is CAWSRSSYTGELFF. The CDR3 DNA reads as TGTGCCTGGAGTAGATCTAGTTACACCGGGGAGCTGTTTTTT.

This clone showed up just once. The chain combines TRBV5-1 with TRBJ1-1; 9 bases agree with TRBD1. CDR1 and CDR2 from the germline V gene are SGHRS and YFSETQ. Unmatched junction bases numbered 5, after V lost 4 bases and J lost 1 base. The CDR3 is 15 residues long. The CDR3 reads CASSTRTGANTEAFF. DNA of the CDR3: TGCGCCAGCAGCACACGGACAGGGGCGAACACTGAAGCTTTCTTT.

The chain recombines TRBV10-1 with TRBJ1-1, with D possibly matching TRBD1 (5 bases). V was trimmed by 4 bases and J by 0 bases, leaving 9 bases between them. The CDR3 sequence is 14 residues long. CDR1 WNHNN and CDR2 SYGVQD come from the germline V gene (reference sequence). In DNA form, the CDR3 reads TGCGCCAGCAGTGTGAACAGGATGAACACTGAAGCTTTCTTT. Protein: CASSVNRMNTEAFF.

This chain connects TRBV19 to TRBJ2-5, with D perhaps TRBD2 (5 bases). With 0 bases removed from V and 2 bases from J, the gap between germline ends came to 10 bases. Germline CDR1 and CDR2: LNHDA and SQIVND (reference sequence). The CDR3 extends over 15 amino acids. The CDR3, as DNA: TGTGCCAGTAGTATAGAGGACTCGAGTCAAGAGACCCAGTACTTC. This encodes CASSIEDSSQETQYF.

V usage is TRBV11-2 and J usage is TRBJ1-1; the match to TRBD1 covers 8 bases. The CDR3 loop spans 13 amino acids. The ends lost 5 bases at V and 7 bases at J; junction bases unmatched: 6. The V gene's germline CDR1 is SGHAT and CDR2 FQNNGV. CDR3: CASSPQGASEAFF. DNA of the CDR3: TGTGCCAGCAGCCCGCAGGGGGCTAGTGAAGCTTTCTTT.